The clone carrying this T cell receptor (beta chain) was seen at least ten times. The data were taken from a study of spatial heterogeneity in lung cancer. Study-wide context: Detection consistently captured more beta-chain sequences than alpha-chain sequences. Every unique TCR and UMI combination, on average, appeared more than ten times in raw reads.

The time point was: sample taken at primary tumor resection. The donor population consisted of approximately 68 patients with untreated, early-stage non-small cell lung cancer. Unsorted whole RNA of tumor, nontumor lung or frozen PBMC was sequenced. Per germline, CDR1 MNHEY and CDR2 SMNVEV (reference sequence). Unmatched junction bases numbered 13, after V lost 10 bases and J lost 4 bases. The CDR3 loop spans 16 amino acids. TCRdb passed the 5' RACE reads through MiXCR, listing each CDR3 protein once. This table holds about 39,000 distinct CDR3 sequences, just over 3% found once. The chain joins TRBV27 to TRBJ2-2, with 9 positions matching TRBD2. The sequencing used normal lung tissue next to the tumor, collected at surgery. This TCR was sampled from a male donor with early-stage non-small cell lung cancer. The CDR3 is CANLAGPKKGTGELFF. CDR3 DNA sequence: TGTGCCAACCTAGCGGGACCTAAAAAAGGCACCGGGGAGCTGTTTTTT.